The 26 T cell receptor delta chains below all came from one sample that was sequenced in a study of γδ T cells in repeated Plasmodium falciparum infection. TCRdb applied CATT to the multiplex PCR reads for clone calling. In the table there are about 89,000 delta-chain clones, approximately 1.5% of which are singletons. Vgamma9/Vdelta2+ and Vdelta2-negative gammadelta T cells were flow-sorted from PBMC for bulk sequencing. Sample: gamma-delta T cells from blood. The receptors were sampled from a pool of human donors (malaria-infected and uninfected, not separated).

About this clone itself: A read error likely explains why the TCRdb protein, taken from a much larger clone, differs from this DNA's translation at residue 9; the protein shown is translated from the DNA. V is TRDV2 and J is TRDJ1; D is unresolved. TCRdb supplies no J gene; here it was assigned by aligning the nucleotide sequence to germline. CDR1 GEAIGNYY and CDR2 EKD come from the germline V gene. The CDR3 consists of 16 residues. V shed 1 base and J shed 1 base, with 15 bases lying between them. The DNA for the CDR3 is TGTGCCTGTGACACAGGCGAAGGACTCACCACCGATAAACTCATCTTT. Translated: CACDTGEGLTTDKLIF.

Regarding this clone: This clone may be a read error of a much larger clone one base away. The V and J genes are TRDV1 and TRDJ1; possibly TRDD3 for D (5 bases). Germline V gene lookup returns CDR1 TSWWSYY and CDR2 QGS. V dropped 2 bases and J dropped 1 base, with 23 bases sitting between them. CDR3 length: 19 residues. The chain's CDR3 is CALGEIGASPTGCTDKLIF. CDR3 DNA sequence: TGTGCTCTTGGGGAAATAGGGGCTAGCCCGACTGGCTGCACCGATAAACTCATCTTT.

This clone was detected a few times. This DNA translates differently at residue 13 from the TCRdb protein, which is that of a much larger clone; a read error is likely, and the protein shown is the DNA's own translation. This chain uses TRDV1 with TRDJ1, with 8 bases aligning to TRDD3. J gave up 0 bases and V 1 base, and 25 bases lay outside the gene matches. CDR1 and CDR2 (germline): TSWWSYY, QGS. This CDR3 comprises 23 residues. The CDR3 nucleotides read TGTGCTCTTGGGGAACCGACCTGGACAGGCCTTACTGTGGGATACGGCTACACCGATAAACTCATCTTT. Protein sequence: CALGEPTWTGLTVGYGYTDKLIF.

The CDR3 DNA is TGTGCTCTTGGGGAACGTGGTGAATCTACTGGAGGACCCGATAAACTCATCTTT. Protein: CALGERGESTGGPDKLIF. The chain recombines TRDV1 with TRDJ1, with a weak D call TRDD3 (5 bases). Because TCRdb records no J gene, it was assigned here through a match of the DNA to germline. Trimming removed 1 base from V and 3 bases from J, with 21 bases in between. In germline, CDR1 is TSWWSYY, CDR2 QGS. The CDR3 contains 18 residues.

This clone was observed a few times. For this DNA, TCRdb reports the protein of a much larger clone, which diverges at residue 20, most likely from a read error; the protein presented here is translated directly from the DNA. The CDR3 region is CALGELCRFRCRTGGYGFKPIF. DNA for the CDR3: TGTGCTCTTGGGGAACTATGTAGGTTCCGCTGCAGAACTGGGGGATACGGCTTCAAACCCATCTTT. The genes are TRDV1 and TRDJ1, with TRDD3 matching over 13 bases. Per germline, CDR1 TSWWSYY and CDR2 QGS. The CDR3 is 22 amino acids.

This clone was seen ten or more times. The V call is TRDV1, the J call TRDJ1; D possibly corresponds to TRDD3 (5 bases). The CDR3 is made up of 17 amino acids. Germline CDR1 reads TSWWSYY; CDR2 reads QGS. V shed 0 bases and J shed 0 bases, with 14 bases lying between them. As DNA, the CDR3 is TGTGCTCTTGGGGAACTTCGTCCGAATACGTACACCGATAAACTCATCTTT. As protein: CALGELRPNTYTDKLIF.

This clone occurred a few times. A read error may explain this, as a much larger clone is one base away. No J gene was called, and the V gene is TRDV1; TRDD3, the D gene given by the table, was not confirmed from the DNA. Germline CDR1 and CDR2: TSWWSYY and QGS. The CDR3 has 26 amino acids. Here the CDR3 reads CALGEKFPFPYAWGIRGPWDTRQMFF. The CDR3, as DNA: TGTGCTCTTGGGGAAAAATTTCCGTTCCCTTACGCCTGGGGGATACGCGGCCCCTGGGACACCCGACAAATGTTTTTC.

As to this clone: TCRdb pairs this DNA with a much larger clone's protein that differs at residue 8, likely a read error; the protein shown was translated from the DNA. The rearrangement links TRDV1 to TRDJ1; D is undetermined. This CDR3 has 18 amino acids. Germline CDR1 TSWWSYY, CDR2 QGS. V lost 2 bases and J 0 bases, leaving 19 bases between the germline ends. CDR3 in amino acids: CALGENLPPRAYTDKLIF. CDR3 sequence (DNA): TGTGCTCTTGGGGAAAATTTACCTCCTCGCGCGTACACCGATAAACTCATCTTT.

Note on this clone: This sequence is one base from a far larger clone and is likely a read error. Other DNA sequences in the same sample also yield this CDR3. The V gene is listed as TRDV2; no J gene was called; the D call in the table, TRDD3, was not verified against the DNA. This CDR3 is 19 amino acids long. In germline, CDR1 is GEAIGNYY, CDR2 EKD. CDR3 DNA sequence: TGTGCCTGTGACACCCTAAAAGTGGGATTGCGACCCTACACCGATAAGCTCATCTTT. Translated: CACDTLKVGLRPYTDKLIF.

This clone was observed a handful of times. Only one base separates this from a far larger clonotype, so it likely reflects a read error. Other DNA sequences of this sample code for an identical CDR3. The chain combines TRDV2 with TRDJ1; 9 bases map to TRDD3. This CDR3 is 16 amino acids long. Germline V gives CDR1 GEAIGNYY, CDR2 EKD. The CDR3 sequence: CACDTGDTRYTDKLIF. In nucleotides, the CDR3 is TGTGCTTGTGACACCGGGGATACGCGGTACACCGATAAACTCATCTTT.

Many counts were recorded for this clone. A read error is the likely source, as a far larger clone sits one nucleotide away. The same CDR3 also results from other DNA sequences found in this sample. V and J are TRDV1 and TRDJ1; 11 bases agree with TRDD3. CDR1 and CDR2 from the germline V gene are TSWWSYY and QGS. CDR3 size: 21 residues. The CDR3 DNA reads TGTGCTCTTGGGGAACCTGCGCCCCACTGGGGGATAATGCGCAACACTGATAAACTCATCTTT. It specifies CALGEPAPHWGIMRNTDKLIF.

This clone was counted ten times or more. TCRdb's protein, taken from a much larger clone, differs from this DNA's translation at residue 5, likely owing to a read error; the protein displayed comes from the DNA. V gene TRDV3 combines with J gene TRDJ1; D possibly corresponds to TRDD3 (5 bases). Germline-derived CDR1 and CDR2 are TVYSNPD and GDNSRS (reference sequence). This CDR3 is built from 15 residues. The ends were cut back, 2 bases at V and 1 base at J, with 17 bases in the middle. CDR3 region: CAFYADWNGTDKLIF. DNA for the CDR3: TGTGCCTTTTACGCGGACTGGAATGGCACCGATAAACTCATCTTT.

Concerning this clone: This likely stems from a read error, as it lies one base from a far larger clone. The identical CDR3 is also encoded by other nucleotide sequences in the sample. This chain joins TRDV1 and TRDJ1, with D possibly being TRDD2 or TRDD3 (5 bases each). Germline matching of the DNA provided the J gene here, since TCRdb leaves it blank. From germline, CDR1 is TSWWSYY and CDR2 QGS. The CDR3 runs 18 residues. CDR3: CALGDLPLFYLYTDKLIF. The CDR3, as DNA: TGTGCCCTTGGGGACCTACCCCTATTCTATTTGTACACCGATAAACTCATCTTT.

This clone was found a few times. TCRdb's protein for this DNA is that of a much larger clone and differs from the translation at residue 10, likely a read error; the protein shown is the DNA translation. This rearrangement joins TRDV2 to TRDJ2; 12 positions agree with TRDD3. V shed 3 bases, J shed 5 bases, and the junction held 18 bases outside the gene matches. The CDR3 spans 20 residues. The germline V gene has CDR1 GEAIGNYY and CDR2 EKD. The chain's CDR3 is CACDPVYPSSGGYGTAQLFF. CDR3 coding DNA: TGTGCCTGTGACCCTGTATATCCCAGTTCTGGGGGATACGGCACAGCACAACTCTTCTTT.

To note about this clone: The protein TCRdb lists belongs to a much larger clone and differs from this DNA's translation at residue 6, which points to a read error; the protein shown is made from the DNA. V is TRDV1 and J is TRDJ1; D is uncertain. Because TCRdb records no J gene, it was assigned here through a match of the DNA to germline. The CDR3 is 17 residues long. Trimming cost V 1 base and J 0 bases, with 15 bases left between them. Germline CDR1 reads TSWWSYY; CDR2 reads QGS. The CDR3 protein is CALGEPGRGTYTDKLIF. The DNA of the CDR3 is TGTGCTCTTGGGGAACCCGGGAGAGGTACGTACACCGATAAACTCATCTTT.

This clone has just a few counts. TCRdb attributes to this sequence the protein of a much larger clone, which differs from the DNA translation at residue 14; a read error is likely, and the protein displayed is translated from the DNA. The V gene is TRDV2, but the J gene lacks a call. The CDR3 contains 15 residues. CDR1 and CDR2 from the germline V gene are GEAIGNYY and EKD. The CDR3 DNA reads TGTGCCTGTGCGTCTTCGCGGAATAACACCGATAAACTCACCTTT. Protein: CACASSRNNTDKLTF.

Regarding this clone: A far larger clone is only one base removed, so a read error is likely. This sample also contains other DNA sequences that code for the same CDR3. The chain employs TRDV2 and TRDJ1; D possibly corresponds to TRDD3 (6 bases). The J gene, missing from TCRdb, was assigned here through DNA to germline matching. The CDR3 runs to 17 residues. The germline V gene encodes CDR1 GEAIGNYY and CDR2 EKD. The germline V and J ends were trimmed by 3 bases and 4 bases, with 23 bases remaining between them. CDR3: CACDSVLGIPSGDKLIF. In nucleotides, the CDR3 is TGTGCCTGTGACTCGGTACTGGGTATCCCTTCGGGCGATAAACTCATCTTT.

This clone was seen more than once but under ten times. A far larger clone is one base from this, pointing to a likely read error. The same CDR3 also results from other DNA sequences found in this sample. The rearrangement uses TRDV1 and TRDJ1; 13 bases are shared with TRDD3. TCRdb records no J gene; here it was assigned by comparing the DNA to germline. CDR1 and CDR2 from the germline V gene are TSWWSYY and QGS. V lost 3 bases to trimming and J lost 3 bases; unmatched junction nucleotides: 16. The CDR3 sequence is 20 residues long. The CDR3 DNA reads TGTGCTCTTGGGGAGCGCCTGATTCGGACTGGGGGATACGGGGCCGATAAACTCATCTTT. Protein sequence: CALGERLIRTGGYGADKLIF.

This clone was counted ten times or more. Here the CDR3 DNA reads TGTGCCTGTGACCCACTGGCGACCACAAAGATTTACACCGATAAACTCATCTTT. Its protein product is CACDPLATTKIYTDKLIF. V usage is TRDV2 and J usage is TRDJ1; D perhaps matches TRDD3 (5 bases). V lost 3 bases and J lost 0, with 22 bases in between. The CDR3 loop spans 18 amino acids. Germline V gives CDR1 GEAIGNYY, CDR2 EKD.

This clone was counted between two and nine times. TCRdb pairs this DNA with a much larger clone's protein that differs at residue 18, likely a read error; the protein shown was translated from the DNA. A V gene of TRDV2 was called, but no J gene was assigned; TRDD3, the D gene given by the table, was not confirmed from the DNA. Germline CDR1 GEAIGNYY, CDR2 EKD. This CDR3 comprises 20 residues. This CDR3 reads CACDPRGPLGDTNLTAQPFF. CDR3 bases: TGTGCCTGTGACCCCAGAGGTCCTCTGGGGGATACGAATCTGACAGCACAACCCTTCTTT.

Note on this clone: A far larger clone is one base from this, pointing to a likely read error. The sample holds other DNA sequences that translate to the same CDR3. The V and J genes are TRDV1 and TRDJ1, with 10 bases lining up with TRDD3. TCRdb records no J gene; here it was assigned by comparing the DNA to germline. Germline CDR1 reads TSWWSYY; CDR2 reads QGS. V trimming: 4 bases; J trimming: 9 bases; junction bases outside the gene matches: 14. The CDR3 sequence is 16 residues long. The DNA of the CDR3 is TGTGCTCTTGGGGGGGGAGACGGGTATTGGGGGATACAACTCATCTTT. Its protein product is CALGGGDGYWGIQLIF.

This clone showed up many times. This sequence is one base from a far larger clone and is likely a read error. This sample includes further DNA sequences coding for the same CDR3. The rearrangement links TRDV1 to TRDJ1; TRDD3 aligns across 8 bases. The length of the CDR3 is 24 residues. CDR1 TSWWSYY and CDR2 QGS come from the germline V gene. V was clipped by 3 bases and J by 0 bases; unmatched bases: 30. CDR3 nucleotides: TGTGCTCTTGGGGAGCCCCGAACCGGAGGGCATCTCAGACTGGGGGTCCCTAACACCGATAAACTCATCTTT. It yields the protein CALGEPRTGGHLRLGVPNTDKLIF.

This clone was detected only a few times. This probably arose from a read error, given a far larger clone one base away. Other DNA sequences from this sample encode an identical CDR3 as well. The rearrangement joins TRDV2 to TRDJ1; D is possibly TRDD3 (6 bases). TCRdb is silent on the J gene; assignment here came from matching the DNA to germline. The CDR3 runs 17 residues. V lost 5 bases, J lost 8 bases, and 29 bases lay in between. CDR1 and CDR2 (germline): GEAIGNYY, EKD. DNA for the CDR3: TGTGCCTGTGCGGCCCTCGGCTTCTCCGGGGATGGGGACAAACTCATCTTT. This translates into CACAALGFSGDGDKLIF.

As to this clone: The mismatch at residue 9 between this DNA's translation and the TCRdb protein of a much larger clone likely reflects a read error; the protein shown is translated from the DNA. The CDR3 loop reads CALGELFLVGYVWGTDKLIF. CDR3 sequence (DNA): TGTGCTCTTGGGGAACTTTTCCTCGTGGGATACGTGTGGGGCACCGATAAACTCATCTTT. The chain joins TRDV1 to TRDJ1, with 8 bases lining up with TRDD3. The J gene is not listed in TCRdb, so it was assigned here from a DNA match to germline. The CDR3 is made up of 20 amino acids. CDR1 is TSWWSYY and CDR2 is QGS in the germline V gene. Trimming took 0 bases from V and 1 from J; bases not matched to a gene: 16.

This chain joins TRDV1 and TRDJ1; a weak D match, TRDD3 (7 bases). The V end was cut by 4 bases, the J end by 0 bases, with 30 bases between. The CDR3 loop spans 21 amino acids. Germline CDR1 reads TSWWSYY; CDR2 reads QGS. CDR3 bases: TGTGCTCTTGGGGGACCCCCACTTCCTTTAGGGCTGGGGGGCTACACCGATAAACTCATCTTT. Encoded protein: CALGGPPLPLGLGGYTDKLIF.

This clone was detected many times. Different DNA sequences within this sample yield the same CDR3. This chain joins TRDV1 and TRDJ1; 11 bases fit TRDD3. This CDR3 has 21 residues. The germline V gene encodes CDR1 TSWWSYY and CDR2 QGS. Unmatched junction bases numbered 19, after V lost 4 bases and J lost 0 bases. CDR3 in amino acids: CALGGPTSLYWGIENTDKLIF. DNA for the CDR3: TGTGCTCTTGGGGGACCGACTTCCCTGTACTGGGGGATAGAGAACACCGATAAACTCATCTTT.